This T cell receptor (beta chain) was retrieved from a study of T cell responses to AZD1222 COVID-19 vaccine. Study-wide findings and caveats: Just a handful of AZD1222 recipients tested seropositive at baseline. Donors were mostly white British, more females; clonal diversity possibly underestimated. Only after the peak T cell response were repertoires sampled.

Note on this clone: Its specificity is not known.

This CDR3 has 11 amino acids. V dropped 4 bases and J dropped 11 bases, with 11 bases sitting between them. Germline V CDR1 and CDR2: MGHDK, SYGVNS. Profiling relied on immunoSEQ multiplex PCR, and the TCRdb table lists in-frame clones only, not all of them. The sample lists 55,000 to 70,000 clones; approximately 80% were seen once. The material was peripheral blood, obtained on day 0 of AZD1222 vaccination. The chain links TRBV25-1 to TRBJ1-1; D not resolved. The sequence was collected from an adult in good health. The CDR3 region has the DNA TGTGCCAGCAGTGTGGGCGTGATGGCTTTCTTT. This codes for CASSVGVMAFF.